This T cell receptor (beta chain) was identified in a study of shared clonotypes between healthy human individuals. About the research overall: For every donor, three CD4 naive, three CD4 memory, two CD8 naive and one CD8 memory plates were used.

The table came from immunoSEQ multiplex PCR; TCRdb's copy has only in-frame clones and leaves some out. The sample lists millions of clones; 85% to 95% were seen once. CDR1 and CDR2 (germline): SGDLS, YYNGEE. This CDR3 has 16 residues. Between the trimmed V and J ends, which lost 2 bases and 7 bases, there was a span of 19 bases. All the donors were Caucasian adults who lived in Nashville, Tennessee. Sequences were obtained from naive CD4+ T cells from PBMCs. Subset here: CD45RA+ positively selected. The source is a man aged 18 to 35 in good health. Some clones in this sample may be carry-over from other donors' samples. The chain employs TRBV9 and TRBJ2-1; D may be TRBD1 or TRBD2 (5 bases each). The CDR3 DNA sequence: TGTGCCAGCAGCGTCAGTCCTAGCAGAGGGGAAAATGAGCAGTTCTTC. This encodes CASSVSPSRGENEQFF.